This section outlines one T cell receptor beta chain sequence together with its context. Antigen unknown. TCRdb's copy holds only in-frame clones and misses some; the assay was immunoSEQ multiplex PCR. In the table there are 60,000 to 80,000 clones, roughly 80% of which are singletons. V dropped 6 bases and J dropped 10 bases, with 19 bases sitting between them. The CDR3 has 14 amino acids. The germline V gene has CDR1 SGHVS and CDR2 FQNEAQ. The sample comes from a study of neoadjuvant anti-PD-1 for oral cavity cancer. Across the study: Around day 43, patients without progression received a fourth nivolumab dose before surgery.

These newly diagnosed stage II-IVA oral cavity squamous cell carcinoma patients had no prior systemic or radiation treatment. Study-level findings and limits: Pretreatment Treg/Th17 ratio correlated inversely with post-treatment tumor clonality.

The sample here was PBMCs, taken before nivolumab (anti-PD-1) treatment. This sequence originates from a person aged 35-79 years with oral cavity squamous cell carcinoma. This chain links TRBV7-8 with TRBJ2-1, with D possibly being TRBD1 or TRBD2 (5 bases each). CDR3 protein: CASSHGTGLLEQFF. The CDR3 DNA sequence: TGTGCCAGCAGTCACGGGACCGGGCTTTTGGAGCAGTTCTTC.